This passage covers 18 T cell receptor beta chains from one sample sequenced in a study of cytomegalovirus exposure and HLA in healthy donors. Primers for the PCR totalled 60 Vbeta and 13 Jbeta. TCRdb keeps only in-frame clones here, not all; method: immunoSEQ multiplex PCR. This sample has over 200,000 clones, with 82% found just once. The source material was PBMCs. The receptors here all came from a woman aged 40 to 49 in good health and CMV-seropositive.

This clone was recorded a few times. The chain combines TRBV21-1 with TRBJ2-7; the DNA was not used to check the table's D call, TRBD2. TRBV21-1 is assigned pseudogene status. This CDR3 region has 15 residues. The CDR3 coding sequence is TGTGCCAGTCCTCCTCCGGGACTAGCGAACTACGAGCAGTACTTC. Translated: CASPPPGLANYEQYF.

This clone was counted only a few times. The chain has TRBV7-2 and TRBJ2-3, with 9 nucleotides matching TRBD2. Trimming at V came to 4 bases and at J to 0 bases, leaving 11 bases not matched to a gene. Germline lookup yields CDR1 SGHTA and CDR2 FQGNSA. The CDR3 contains 18 residues. The CDR3 coding sequence is TGTGCCAGCAGCTCCTTTCGGGTCGCGGGGGGGAGCACAGATACGCAGTATTTT. This encodes CASSSFRVAGGSTDTQYF. The complete variable domain, with remaining parts taken from reference TRBV7-2 and TRBJ2-3, reads GAGVSQSPSNKVTEKGKDVELRCDPISGHTALYWYRQSLGQGLEFLIYFQGNSAPDKSGLPSDRFSAERTGGSVSTLTIQRTQQEDSAVYLCASSSFRVAGGSTDTQYFGPGTRLTVL.

The chain recombines TRBV6-1 with TRBJ2-1; 12 bases match TRBD2. In germline, CDR1 is MNHNS, CDR2 SASEGT. Trimming took 9 bases from V and 8 from J; bases not matched to a gene: 8. This CDR3 region has 14 residues. The DNA for the CDR3 is TGTGCCAGTCACCTAGCGGGGGGGCGGGATGAGCAGTTCTTC. It specifies CASHLAGGRDEQFF.

This chain connects TRBV7-2 to TRBJ2-3; maybe TRBD2 (5 bases). V lost 3 bases, J lost 0 bases, and 10 bases lay in between. The CDR3 runs to 15 residues. Germline V gives CDR1 SGHTA, CDR2 FQGNSA. DNA of the CDR3: TGTGCCAGCAGCTTCGGACTGGCCAGCACAGATACGCAGTATTTT. Translation: CASSFGLASTDTQYF. The whole variable domain, filled in from reference TRBV7-2 and TRBJ2-3, reads GAGVSQSPSNKVTEKGKDVELRCDPISGHTALYWYRQSLGQGLEFLIYFQGNSAPDKSGLPSDRFSAERTGGSVSTLTIQRTQQEDSAVYLCASSFGLASTDTQYFGPGTRLTVL.

This clone was counted a few times. The rearrangement uses TRBV7-9 and TRBJ1-2; 9 bases line up with TRBD1. The V gene end was trimmed by 4 bases and the J gene end by 7 bases; junction bases not matched to a gene: 1. Per germline, CDR1 SEHNR and CDR2 FQNEAQ (reference sequence). The CDR3 is made up of 12 amino acids. The CDR3: CASSSTGGGYTF. CDR3 nucleotide sequence: TGTGCCAGCAGCTCGACAGGGGGTGGCTACACCTTC.

In this sample, this clone turned up a few times. V gene TRBV4-1 combines with J gene TRBJ2-2, with D possibly being TRBD1 (5 bases). The CDR3 covers 16 residues. The germline CDR1 and CDR2 sequences are MGHRA and YSYEKL. V was cut by 0 bases and J by 1 base, with 9 bases left in between. The CDR3 region is CASSQEAGWNTGELFF. In DNA, the CDR3 is TGCGCCAGCAGCCAAGAGGCAGGGTGGAACACCGGGGAGCTGTTTTTT.

The chain is built from TRBV27 and TRBJ1-6, with D possibly matching TRBD1 (6 bases). There are 14 residues in the CDR3. Germline CDR1 is MNHEY and CDR2 is SMNVEV (reference sequence). Deletions cut 4 bases from V and 6 bases from J, with 10 bases between. Here the CDR3 reads CASSYAGVNSPLHF. Written as DNA, the CDR3 is TGTGCCAGCAGTTACGCAGGGGTTAATTCACCCCTCCACTTT.

The chain employs TRBV27 and TRBJ2-7, with D maybe TRBD2 (7 bases). Germline-derived CDR1 and CDR2 are MNHEY and SMNVEV (reference sequence). The CDR3 spans 15 residues. V lost 2 bases, J lost 2 bases, and 13 bases lay in between. CDR3 DNA: TGTGCCAGCAGTTTAGGTAGAGGGGGGGCCTACGAGCAGTACTTC. This sequence encodes CASSLGRGGAYEQYF.

The chain combines TRBV5-8 with TRBJ2-2; TRBD1 matches at 8 bases. V lost 5 bases, J lost 7 bases, and 16 bases stayed unmatched. The CDR3 sequence is 17 residues long. Germline V lookup: CDR1 SGHTS, CDR2 YDEGEE. CDR3 sequence reads: CASRAGTGSLVGGELFF. The CDR3 DNA is TGTGCCAGCAGGGCCGGGACAGGCTCTTTAGTCGGCGGGGAGCTGTTTTTT. Using reference TRBV5-8 and TRBJ2-2 for the parts outside the CDR3, the full variable domain is EAGVTQSPTHLIKTRGQQATLRCSPISGHTSVYWYQQALGLGLQFLLWYDEGEERNRGNFPPRFSGRQFPNYSSELNVNALELEDSALYLCASRAGTGSLVGGELFFGEGSRLTVL.

This clone turned up a few times. The CDR3 DNA reads TGTGCCACCAGCATCGGATTCAGGGCGGGAAGTGAAGCTTTCTTT. Its protein product is CATSIGFRAGSEAFF. This chain uses TRBV15 with TRBJ1-1, with D maybe TRBD1 (5 bases). The CDR3 covers 15 residues. The V gene's germline CDR1 is LNHNV and CDR2 YYDKDF (reference sequence). The V end was cut by 4 bases, the J end by 7 bases, with 19 bases between.

This clone was seen just once. The V gene is TRBV30, the J gene TRBJ2-7; D perhaps matches TRBD2 (6 bases). Germline CDR1 GTSNPN, CDR2 SVGIG (reference sequence). This CDR3 spans 13 amino acids. V lost 0 bases and J 6 bases, leaving 12 bases between the germline ends. The CDR3 coding sequence is TGTGCCTGGAGTGTGGGTCTCGGGGGCGAGCAGTACTTC. Protein sequence: CAWSVGLGGEQYF.

The chain is built from TRBV7-3 and TRBJ1-4, with TRBD1 matching over 11 bases. The CDR3 consists of 16 residues. Trimming at V came to 2 bases and at J to 4 bases, leaving 3 bases not matched to a gene. CDR1 and CDR2 from the germline V gene are SGHTA and FQGTGA. CDR3 sequence reads: CASSLGQGAFNEKLFF. CDR3 coding DNA: TGTGCCAGCAGCTTAGGACAGGGGGCGTTTAATGAAAAACTGTTTTTT.

This clone was observed a few times. The rearrangement links TRBV4-1 to TRBJ2-7; 7 positions match TRBD1. CDR1 and CDR2 (germline): MGHRA, YSYEKL. Germline trimming cut 3 bases from V and 2 bases from J; bases unmatched to any gene: 7. The CDR3 is made up of 15 amino acids. The CDR3 sequence is CASSQRQGGTYEQYF. CDR3 DNA: TGCGCCAGCAGCCAGCGACAGGGTGGGACCTACGAGCAGTACTTC.

This clone was found a few times. This CDR3 is CASSPIGGVAKNIQYF. CDR3 nucleotides: TGTGCCAGTAGTCCCATCGGGGGGGTAGCCAAAAACATTCAGTACTTC. The chain uses TRBV19 and TRBJ2-4; 8 bases align to TRBD2. Germline loops: CDR1 LNHDA, CDR2 SQIVND (reference sequence). The length of the CDR3 is 16 residues. Trimming at V came to 5 bases and at J to 0 bases, leaving 6 bases not matched to a gene.

J is TRBJ2-7 and V is TRBV7-2; a weak D match, TRBD2 (6 bases). Trimming cost V 5 bases and J 6 bases, with 20 bases left between them. This CDR3 has 15 amino acids. Germline lookup yields CDR1 SGHTA and CDR2 FQGNSA. DNA of the CDR3: TGTGCCAGCAGCCTAGGGTCTAGCGCCTACGGCGAGCAGTACTTC. Encoded protein: CASSLGSSAYGEQYF.

The chain couples TRBV7-8 to TRBJ2-7, with 9 bases lining up with TRBD2. This CDR3 comprises 15 residues. Per germline, CDR1 SGHVS and CDR2 FQNEAQ. J was trimmed by 3 bases and V by 0 bases; bases with no gene match: 3. In DNA form, the CDR3 reads TGTGCCAGCAGCTTAGCCCTGACTAGCGGCTACGAGCAGTACTTC. Protein product: CASSLALTSGYEQYF.

V usage is TRBV9 and J usage is TRBJ2-1, with 12 bases aligning to TRBD2. Germline CDR1 is SGDLS and CDR2 is YYNGEE. The trim removed 4 bases at V and 8 bases at J, leaving 16 bases unmatched. This CDR3 spans 18 amino acids. CDR3 nucleotides: TGTGCCAGCAGCTCAGGGAGGCTAGCGGGAGGGCCTTCCGATGAGCAGTTCTTC. Translation: CASSSGRLAGGPSDEQFF. The complete variable domain, with remaining parts taken from reference TRBV9 and TRBJ2-1, reads DSGVTQTPKHLITATGQRVTLRCSPRSGDLSVYWYQQSLDQGLQFLIQYYNGEERAKGNILERFSAQQFPDLHSELNLSSLELGDSALYFCASSSGRLAGGPSDEQFFGPGTRLTVL.

The rearrangement uses TRBV5-1 and TRBJ2-7, with 9 positions matching TRBD2. The CDR3 extends over 14 amino acids. Trimming cost V 4 bases and J 7 bases; bases outside gene matches: 9. The germline V gene has CDR1 SGHRS and CDR2 YFSETQ. The DNA of the CDR3 is TGCGCCAGCAGCATAGGGACTAGCATGGAAGAGCAGTACTTC. Translated: CASSIGTSMEEQYF.